Detailed here is one T cell receptor (beta chain). The same CDR3 can be traced to other DNA sequences in this sample. In the authors' methods: As immunoSEQ supplied junction-only sequences (without quality scores), filtering differed. Clones were sequenced by immunoSEQ multiplex PCR, and TCRdb holds only the in-frame ones, with some missing. For V, J and clone size, that table is used; D and trimming come from the DNA. The repertoire holds roughly 1 million clones, with more than 65% as singletons. The split of CD4+ cells yielded CD45RA+ naive and CD45RA-negative memory subsets. This sample was taken from a study of shared clonotypes between healthy human individuals. Overall study context: Three CD4 naive, three CD4 memory, two CD8 naive and one CD8 memory plate were used per donor.

V dropped 2 bases and J dropped 4 bases, with 6 bases sitting between them. This CDR3 region has 12 residues. Germline CDR1 is SGHAT and CDR2 is FQNNGV. The V gene is TRBV11-2, the J gene TRBJ2-7; a weak D match, TRBD1 (5 bases). What was sequenced was memory CD4+ T cells sorted from blood. Subset reported: CD45RA-negative fraction. This clonotype was obtained from a man aged 18 to 29 in good health. The CDR3 protein is CASSLRGYEQYF. CDR3 sequence (DNA): TGTGCCAGCAGCTTAAGGGGTTACGAGCAGTACTTC.